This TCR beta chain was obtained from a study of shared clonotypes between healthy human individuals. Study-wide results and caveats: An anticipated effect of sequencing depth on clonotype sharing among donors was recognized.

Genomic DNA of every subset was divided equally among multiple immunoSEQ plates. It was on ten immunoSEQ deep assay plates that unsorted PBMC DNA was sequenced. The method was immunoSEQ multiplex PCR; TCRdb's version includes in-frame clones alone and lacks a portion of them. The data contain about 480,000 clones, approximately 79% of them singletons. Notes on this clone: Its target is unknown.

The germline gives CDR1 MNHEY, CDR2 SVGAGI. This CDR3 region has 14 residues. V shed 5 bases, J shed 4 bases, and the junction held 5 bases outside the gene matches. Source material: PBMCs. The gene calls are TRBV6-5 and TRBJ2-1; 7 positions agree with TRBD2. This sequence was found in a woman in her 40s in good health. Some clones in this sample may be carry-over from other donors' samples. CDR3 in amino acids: CASSRDYDYNEQFF. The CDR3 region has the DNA TGTGCCAGCAGTCGGGACTACGATTACAATGAGCAGTTCTTC.